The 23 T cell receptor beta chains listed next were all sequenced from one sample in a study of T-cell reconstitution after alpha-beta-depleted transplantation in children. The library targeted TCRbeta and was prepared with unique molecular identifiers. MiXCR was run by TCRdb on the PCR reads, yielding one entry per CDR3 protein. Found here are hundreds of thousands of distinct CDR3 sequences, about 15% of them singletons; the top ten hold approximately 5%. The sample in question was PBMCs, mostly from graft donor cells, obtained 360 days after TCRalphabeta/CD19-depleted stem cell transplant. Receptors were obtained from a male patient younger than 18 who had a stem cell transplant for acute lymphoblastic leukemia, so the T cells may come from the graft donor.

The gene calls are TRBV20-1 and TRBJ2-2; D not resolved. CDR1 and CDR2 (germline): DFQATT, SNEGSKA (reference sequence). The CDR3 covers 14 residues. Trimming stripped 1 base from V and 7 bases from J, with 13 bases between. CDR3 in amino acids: CSARVGKGFGELFF. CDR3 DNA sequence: TGCAGTGCTAGAGTTGGGAAGGGTTTCGGGGAGCTGTTTTTT.

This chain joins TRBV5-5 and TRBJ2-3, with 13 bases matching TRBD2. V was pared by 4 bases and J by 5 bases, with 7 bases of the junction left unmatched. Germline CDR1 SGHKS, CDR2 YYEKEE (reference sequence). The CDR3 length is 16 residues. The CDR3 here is CASSPGLAGAVDTQYF. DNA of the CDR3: TGTGCCAGCAGCCCAGGACTAGCGGGAGCAGTAGATACGCAGTATTTT.

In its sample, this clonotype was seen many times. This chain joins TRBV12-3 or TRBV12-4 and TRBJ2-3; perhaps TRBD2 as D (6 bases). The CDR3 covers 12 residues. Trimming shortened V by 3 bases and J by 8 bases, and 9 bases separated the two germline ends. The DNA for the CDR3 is TGTGCCAGCAGTTTGGGGGGTGTTACGCAGTATTTT. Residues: CASSLGGVTQYF.

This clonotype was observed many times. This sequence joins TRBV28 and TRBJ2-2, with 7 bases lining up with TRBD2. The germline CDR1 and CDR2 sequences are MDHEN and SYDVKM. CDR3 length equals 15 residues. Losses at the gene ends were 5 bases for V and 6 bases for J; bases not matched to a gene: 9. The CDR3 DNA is TGTGCCAGCAGTACCGCGCGACTAGCACCCGGGGAGCTGTTTTTT. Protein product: CASSTARLAPGELFF.

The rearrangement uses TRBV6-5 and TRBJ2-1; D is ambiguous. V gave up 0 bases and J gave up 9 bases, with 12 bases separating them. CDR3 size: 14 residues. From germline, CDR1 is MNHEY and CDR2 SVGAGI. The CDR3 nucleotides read TGTGCCAGCAGTTACTCGACGTTCGGCGGTGAGCAGTTCTTC. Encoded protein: CASSYSTFGGEQFF.

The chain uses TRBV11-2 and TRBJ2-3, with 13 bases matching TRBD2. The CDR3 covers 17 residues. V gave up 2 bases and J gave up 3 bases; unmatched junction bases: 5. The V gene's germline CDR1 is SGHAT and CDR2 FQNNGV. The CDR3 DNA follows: TGTGCCAGCAGCTTAACTCCGGGACTAGCGGGAACAGATACGCAGTATTTT. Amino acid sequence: CASSLTPGLAGTDTQYF.

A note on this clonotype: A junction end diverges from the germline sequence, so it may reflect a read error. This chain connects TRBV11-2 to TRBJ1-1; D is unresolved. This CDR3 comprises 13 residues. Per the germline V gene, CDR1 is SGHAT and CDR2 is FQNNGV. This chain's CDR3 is CASGLVSGTEAFF. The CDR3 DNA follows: TGTGCCAGCGGCTTAGTTAGTGGGACTGAAGCTTTCTTT. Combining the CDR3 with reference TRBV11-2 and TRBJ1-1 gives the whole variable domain EAGVAQSPRYKIIEKRQSVAFWCNPISGHATLYWYQQILGQGPKLLIQFQNNGVVDDSQLPKDRFSAERLKGVDSTLKIQPAKLEDSAVYLCASGLVSGTEAFFGQGTRLTVV.

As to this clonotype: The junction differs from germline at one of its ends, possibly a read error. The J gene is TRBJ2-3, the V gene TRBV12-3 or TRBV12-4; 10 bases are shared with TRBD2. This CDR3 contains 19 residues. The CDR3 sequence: CASSFWGLAGGLRTDTHYF. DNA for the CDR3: TGTGCCAGCAGTTTTTGGGGCTTAGCGGGAGGTCTTCGCACAGATACGCACTATTTT.

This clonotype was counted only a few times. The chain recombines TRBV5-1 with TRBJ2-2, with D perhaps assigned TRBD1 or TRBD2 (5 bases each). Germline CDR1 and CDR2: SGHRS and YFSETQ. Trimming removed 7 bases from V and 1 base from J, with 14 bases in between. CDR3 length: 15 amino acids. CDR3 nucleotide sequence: TGCGCCAGCGACCTCGGGACCGTGAACACCGGGGAGCTGTTTTTT. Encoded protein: CASDLGTVNTGELFF.

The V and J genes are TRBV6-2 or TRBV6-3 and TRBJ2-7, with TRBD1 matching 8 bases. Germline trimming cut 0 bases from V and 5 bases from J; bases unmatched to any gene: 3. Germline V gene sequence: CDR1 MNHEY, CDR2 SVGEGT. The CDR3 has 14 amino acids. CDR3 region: CASSYSGQGHEQYF. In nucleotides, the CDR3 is TGTGCCAGCAGTTACTCAGGACAGGGCCACGAGCAGTACTTC.

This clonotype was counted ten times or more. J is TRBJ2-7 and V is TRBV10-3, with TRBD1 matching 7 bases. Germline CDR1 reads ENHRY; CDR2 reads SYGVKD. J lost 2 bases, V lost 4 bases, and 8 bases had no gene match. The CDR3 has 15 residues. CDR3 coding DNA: TGTGCCATCAGTGGGGCCGGGACAGCAACCTACGAGCAGTACTTC. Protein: CAISGAGTATYEQYF.

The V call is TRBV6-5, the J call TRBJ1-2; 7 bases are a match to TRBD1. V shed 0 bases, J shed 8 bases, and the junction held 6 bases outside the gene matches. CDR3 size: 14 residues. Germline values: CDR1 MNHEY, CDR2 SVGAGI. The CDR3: CASSYSTGRGGYTF. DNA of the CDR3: TGTGCCAGCAGTTACTCGACAGGGAGAGGAGGCTACACCTTC.

CDR3 nucleotide sequence: TGCAGCATCCTAGGGCAGGGGCTACGTGGCTACACCTTC. This codes for CSILGQGLRGYTF. V is TRBV29-1 and J is TRBJ1-2; tentative D call: TRBD1 (6 bases). Germline CDR1 is SQVTM and CDR2 is ANQGSEA. This CDR3 spans 13 amino acids. V shed 8 bases and J shed 7 bases, with 20 bases lying between them.

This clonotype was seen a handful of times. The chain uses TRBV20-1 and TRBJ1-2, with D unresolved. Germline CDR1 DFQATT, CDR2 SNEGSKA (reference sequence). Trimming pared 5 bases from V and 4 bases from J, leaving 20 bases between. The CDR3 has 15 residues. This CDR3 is CSAGVRTAVAYGYTF. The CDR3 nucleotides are TGCAGTGCTGGGGTTAGGACTGCTGTTGCCTATGGCTACACCTTC.

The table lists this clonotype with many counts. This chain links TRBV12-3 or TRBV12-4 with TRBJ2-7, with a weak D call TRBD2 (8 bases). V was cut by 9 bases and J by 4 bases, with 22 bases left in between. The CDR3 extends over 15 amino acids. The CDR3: CASSPQGLAGYEQYF. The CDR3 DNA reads TGTGCCAGTTCCCCACAGGGGCTAGCGGGTTACGAGCAGTACTTC.

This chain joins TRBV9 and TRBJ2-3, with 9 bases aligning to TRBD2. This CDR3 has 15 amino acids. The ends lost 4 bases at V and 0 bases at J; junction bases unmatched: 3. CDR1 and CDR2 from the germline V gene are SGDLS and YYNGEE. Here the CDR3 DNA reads TGTGCCAGCAGCTCGCGGGAGGGAAGCACAGATACGCAGTATTTT. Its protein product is CASSSREGSTDTQYF.

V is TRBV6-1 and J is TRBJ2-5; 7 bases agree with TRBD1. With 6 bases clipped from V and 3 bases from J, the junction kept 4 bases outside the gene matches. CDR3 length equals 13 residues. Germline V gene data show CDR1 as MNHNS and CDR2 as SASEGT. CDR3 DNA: TGTGCCAGCAGAGACAGGGTAAAAGAGACCCAGTACTTC. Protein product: CASRDRVKETQYF.

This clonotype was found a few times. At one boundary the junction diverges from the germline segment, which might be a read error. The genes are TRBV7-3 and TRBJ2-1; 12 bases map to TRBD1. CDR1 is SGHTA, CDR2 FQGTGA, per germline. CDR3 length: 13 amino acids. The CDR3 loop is CASSPMGTGGILF. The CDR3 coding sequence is TGTGCCAGCAGCCCGATGGGGACAGGGGGCATCCTCTTC.

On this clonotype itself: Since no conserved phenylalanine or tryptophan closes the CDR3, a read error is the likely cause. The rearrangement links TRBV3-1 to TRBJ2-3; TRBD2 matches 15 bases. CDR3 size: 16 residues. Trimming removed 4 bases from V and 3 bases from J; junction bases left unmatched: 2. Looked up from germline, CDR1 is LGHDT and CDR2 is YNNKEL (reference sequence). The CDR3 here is CASSPGLAGGTDTQYC. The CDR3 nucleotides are TGTGCCAGCAGCCCGGGACTAGCGGGAGGAACAGATACGCAGTATTGT.

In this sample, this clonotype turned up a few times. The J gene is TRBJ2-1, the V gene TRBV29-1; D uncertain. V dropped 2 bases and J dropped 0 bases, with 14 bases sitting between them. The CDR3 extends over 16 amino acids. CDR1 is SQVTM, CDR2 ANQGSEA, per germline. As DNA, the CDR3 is TGCAGCGTTGAAACGGTCCTGGCAGTCTCCTACAATGAGCAGTTCTTC. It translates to CSVETVLAVSYNEQFF.

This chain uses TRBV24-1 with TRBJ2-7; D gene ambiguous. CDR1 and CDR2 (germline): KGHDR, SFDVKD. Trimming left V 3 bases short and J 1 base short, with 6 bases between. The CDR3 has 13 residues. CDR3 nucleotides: TGTGCCACCAGTGATACTCCGTCCTACGAGCAGTACTTC. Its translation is CATSDTPSYEQYF.

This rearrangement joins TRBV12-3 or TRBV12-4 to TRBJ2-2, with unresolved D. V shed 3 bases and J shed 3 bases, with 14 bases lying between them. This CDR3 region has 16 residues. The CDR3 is CASSFRPDGDTGELFF. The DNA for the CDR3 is TGTGCCAGCAGTTTCCGACCGGACGGAGACACCGGGGAGCTGTTTTTT.

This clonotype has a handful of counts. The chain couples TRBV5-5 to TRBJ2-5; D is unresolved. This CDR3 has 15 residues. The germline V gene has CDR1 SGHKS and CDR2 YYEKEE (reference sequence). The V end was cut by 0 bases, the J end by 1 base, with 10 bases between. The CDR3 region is CASSLAANSQETQYF. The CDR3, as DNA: TGTGCCAGCAGCTTGGCCGCAAACTCCCAAGAGACCCAGTACTTC. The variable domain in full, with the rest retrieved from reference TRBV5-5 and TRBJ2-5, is DAGVTQSPTHLIKTRGQQVTLRCSPISGHKSVSWYQQVLGQGPQFIFQYYEKEERGRGNFPDRFSARQFPNYSSELNVNALLLGDSALYLCASSLAANSQETQYFGPGTRLLVL.